The source of this TCR beta chain is a study of CD8+CD57+ T cells in acquired aplastic anemia. The template used for profiling TCR beta VDJ and CDR3 was genomic DNA. Each CDR3 protein gets one entry after TCRdb re-called the reads with MiXCR. The sample lists more than 250,000 distinct CDR3 sequences, approximately 80% occurring once. CDR1 SEHNR and CDR2 FQNEAQ come from the germline V gene (reference sequence). The CDR3 length equals 13 residues, ends included. As concerns this clonotype: Here the CDR3 omits its conserved ending phenylalanine or tryptophan, so a read error is the likely source. No DNA is shown, since the ends of the CDR3 on it are uncertain; the CDR3 is the one TCRdb lists.

Individuals selected for sequencing had exhibited CD8+CD57+ cell expansion on flow cytometry. The V and J genes are TRBV7-9 and TRBJ2-3; TRBD1 is the table's D call, not checked against the DNA. This clonotype was sampled from a human donor with aplastic anemia. Specimen: sorted CD4+, CD8+, or CD8+CD57+ T cells (not recorded which) from PBMCs. This CDR3 is CASSLGTGDRSDT.